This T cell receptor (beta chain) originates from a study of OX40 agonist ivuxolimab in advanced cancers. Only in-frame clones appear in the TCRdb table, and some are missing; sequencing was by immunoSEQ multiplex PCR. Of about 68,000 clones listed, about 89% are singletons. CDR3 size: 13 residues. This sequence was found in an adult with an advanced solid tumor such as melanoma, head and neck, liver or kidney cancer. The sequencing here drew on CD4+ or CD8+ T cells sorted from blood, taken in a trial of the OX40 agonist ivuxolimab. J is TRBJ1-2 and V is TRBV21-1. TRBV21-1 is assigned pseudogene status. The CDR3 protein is CASSKQRPSGYTF. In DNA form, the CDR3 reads TGTGCCAGCAGCAAACAAAGACCGAGTGGCTACACCTTC.